One sample yielded the 27 T cell receptor beta chains listed below, sequenced in a study of regulatory T cells in long-lasting Graves disease. Time point of the sample: persistent/refractory GD, antithyroid drugs over 5 years with positive TRAb. From PBMCs, RNA was extracted and then used to make the TCR library. To make TCR beta libraries, researchers used iRepertoire HTBI primers and Arm-PCR of CDR3 regions. TCRdb analysed the multiplex PCR reads with MiXCR anew, one entry per CDR3 protein. The data show about 660,000 distinct CDR3 sequences, with 30% seen just once and roughly 40% held by the top ten. Sequencing used peripheral blood mononuclear cells (PBMCs), obtained when the disease was refractory, from a patient treated with antithyroid drugs. The receptors come from a female donor with Graves disease.

The chain employs TRBV28 and TRBJ2-7, with 8 bases lining up with TRBD1. Losses at the gene ends were 6 bases for V and 3 bases for J; bases not matched to a gene: 10. This CDR3 contains 15 residues. Germline CDR1 and CDR2: MDHEN and SYDVKM. CDR3 residues: CASSPGTGRIYEQYF. Written as DNA, the CDR3 is TGTGCCAGCAGCCCCGGGACAGGCCGAATCTACGAGCAGTACTTC.

This sequence joins TRBV7-2 and TRBJ1-5; 7 bases agree with TRBD1. The CDR3 loop spans 15 amino acids. The germline CDR1 and CDR2 sequences are SGHTA and FQGNSA. J was trimmed by 2 bases and V by 2 bases; bases with no gene match: 3. The CDR3 coding sequence is TGTGCCAGCAGCTTACAGGGGGACCGCAATCAGCCCCAGCATTTT. Translated, it gives CASSLQGDRNQPQHF.

This chain links TRBV7-3 with TRBJ1-1; tentatively, D is TRBD1 (5 bases). The CDR3 sequence is 15 residues long. Trimming pared 5 bases from V and 0 bases from J, leaving 13 bases between. The germline V gene encodes CDR1 SGHTA and CDR2 FQGTGA. CDR3 coding DNA: TGTGCCAGCAGCCCAATGGGGGGGATGAACACTGAAGCTTTCTTT. Translated: CASSPMGGMNTEAFF. The full variable domain, in which reference TRBV7-3 and TRBJ1-1 provide the parts outside the CDR3, is GAGVSQTPSNKVTEKGKYVELRCDPISGHTALYWYRQSLGQGPEFLIYFQGTGAADDSGLPNDRFFAVRPEGSVSTLKIQRTERGDSAVYLCASSPMGGMNTEAFFGQGTRLTVV.

The chain joins TRBV9 to TRBJ1-2, with 8 positions matching TRBD1. CDR1 SGDLS and CDR2 YYNGEE come from the germline V gene. V lost 0 bases to trimming and J lost 8 bases; unmatched junction nucleotides: 6. This CDR3 comprises 14 residues. The DNA of the CDR3 is TGTGCCAGCAGCGTAGAGGTCAGGGGGCAAGGCTACACCTTC. Protein sequence: CASSVEVRGQGYTF.

This chain links TRBV29-1 with TRBJ2-7; 15 nucleotides line up with TRBD2. The germline CDR1 and CDR2 sequences are SQVTM and ANQGSEA. Trimming cost V 6 bases and J 7 bases; bases outside gene matches: 4. The CDR3 consists of 13 residues. The CDR3 nucleotides read TGCAGCGTAGGGACTAGCGGGAGGAGTGAGCAGTACTTC. This sequence encodes CSVGTSGRSEQYF.

This clonotype was counted ten times or more. The rearrangement links TRBV11-2 to TRBJ2-5, with D perhaps TRBD1 (6 bases). Trimming cost V 1 base and J 3 bases, with 12 bases left between them. Germline values: CDR1 SGHAT, CDR2 FQNNGV. CDR3 size: 15 residues. As DNA, the CDR3 is TGTGCCAGCAGCTTAGGGCGGACAGAGGAAGAGACCCAGTACTTC. Residues: CASSLGRTEEETQYF.

This clonotype was detected only a few times. The chain has TRBV15 and TRBJ1-5; D not certain. CDR3 size: 14 residues. V shed 6 bases and J shed 0 bases, with 9 bases lying between them. Germline V lookup: CDR1 LNHNV, CDR2 YYDKDF (reference sequence). CDR3 in DNA: TGTGCCACCAGGGGTAGAGGTAGCAATCAGCCCCAGCATTTT. Translation: CATRGRGSNQPQHF.

There are a few counts of this clonotype. This chain connects TRBV12-3 or TRBV12-4 to TRBJ1-2, with TRBD1 as a possible D gene (5 bases). Trimming pared 7 bases from V and 4 bases from J, leaving 22 bases between. The CDR3 covers 16 residues. For the CDR3, the DNA is TGTGCCAGCACCCACCCGGGGCAGGTCGGATCCTATGGCTACACCTTC. As protein: CASTHPGQVGSYGYTF.

To note about this clonotype: Sequence at one end of the junction differs from germline and may be a read error. The chain uses TRBV6-1 and TRBJ2-2; maybe TRBD2 (5 bases). This CDR3 has 16 amino acids. CDR1 and CDR2 from the germline V gene are MNHNS and SASEGT. CDR3 sequence (DNA): TGTGCCAGCAGTGAAGACGTGGGAGTGAACACCAGGGAGCTGTTTTTT. Protein sequence: CASSEDVGVNTRELFF.

This clonotype has ten or more counts. V and J are TRBV27 and TRBJ1-1; 9 nucleotides align to TRBD1. Germline V gene sequence: CDR1 MNHEY, CDR2 SMNVEV (reference sequence). This CDR3 has 15 amino acids. The junction had 4 bases not matched to a gene; V was cut back by 1 base and J by 4 bases. Written as DNA, the CDR3 is TGTGCCAGCAGTTTATGGAAGACAGGGGGCACTGAAGCTTTCTTT. Protein: CASSLWKTGGTEAFF.

This clonotype came up many times. The chain is built from TRBV5-1 and TRBJ1-6; D perhaps matches TRBD1 (5 bases). The length of the CDR3 is 16 residues. The germline V and J ends were trimmed by 4 bases and 7 bases, with 18 bases remaining between them. Germline values: CDR1 SGHRS, CDR2 YFSETQ. The CDR3 sequence: CASSPGNRRANSPLHF. CDR3 coding DNA: TGCGCCAGCAGCCCGGGGAACAGGCGGGCCAATTCACCCCTCCACTTT.

In the case of this clonotype: Its ends do not fully match the called genes, so a read error is possible. This chain connects TRBV11-2 to TRBJ2-7, with TRBD1 matching 8 bases. The CDR3 is made up of 14 amino acids. Germline CDR1 reads SGHAT; CDR2 reads FQNNGV. This CDR3 reads CASNPRGGTGEQYF. DNA for the CDR3: TGTGCCAGCAACCCAAGAGGCGGGACAGGCGAGCAATACTTC.

The chain is built from TRBV7-9 and TRBJ2-5; D is possibly TRBD2 (6 bases). V dropped 4 bases and J dropped 4 bases, with 16 bases sitting between them. This CDR3 is 15 amino acids long. Germline CDR1 reads SEHNR; CDR2 reads FQNEAQ (reference sequence). The CDR3 nucleotides read TGTGCCAGCAGCTCCCGCGGCCGGGGGATAGAGACCCAGTACTTC. Translated, it gives CASSSRGRGIETQYF.

This chain joins TRBV20-1 and TRBJ2-7; the match to TRBD2 covers 8 bases. There are 14 residues in the CDR3. From germline, CDR1 is DFQATT and CDR2 SNEGSKA (reference sequence). V shed 5 bases, J shed 6 bases, and the junction held 12 bases outside the gene matches. CDR3 DNA sequence: TGCAGTGCTCCCCTCGGGGGGGGAGCCACCGAGCAGTACTTC. It yields the protein CSAPLGGGATEQYF.

The rearrangement uses TRBV20-1 and TRBJ1-5; no definite D call. Germline lookup yields CDR1 DFQATT and CDR2 SNEGSKA (reference sequence). The CDR3 sequence is 12 residues long. The V gene lost 6 bases and the J gene lost 4 bases, with 10 bases spanning the gap. The CDR3 reads CSALNVNQPQHF. CDR3 in DNA: TGCAGTGCCCTTAACGTTAATCAGCCCCAGCATTTT.

Only a few counts were recorded for this clonotype. The chain couples TRBV27 to TRBJ1-5; 9 bases fit TRBD1. The CDR3 has 14 residues. Germline V gene data show CDR1 as MNHEY and CDR2 as SMNVEV (reference sequence). V lost 7 bases and J lost 9; bases outside the gene matches: 10. CDR3 nucleotide sequence: TGTGCCAGCACCGAGACAGGGGGAGCTCGGCCCCAGCATTTT. Its translation: CASTETGGARPQHF.

The chain combines TRBV19 with TRBJ1-6; unclear D gene. Trimming left V 3 bases short and J 9 bases short, with 15 bases between. The CDR3 length is 15 residues. Germline V gene lookup returns CDR1 LNHDA and CDR2 SQIVND (reference sequence). CDR3 region: CASSIGGSWGSPLHF. The CDR3 DNA follows: TGTGCCAGTAGTATCGGAGGCTCCTGGGGTTCACCCCTCCACTTT.

This clonotype was seen a handful of times. The V call is TRBV28, the J call TRBJ1-3, with a weak D call TRBD1 (6 bases). CDR1 MDHEN and CDR2 SYDVKM come from the germline V gene. Trimming pared 6 bases from V and 3 bases from J, leaving 9 bases between. This CDR3 region has 13 residues. CDR3 in amino acids: CASSVTGGNTIYF. The CDR3 nucleotides are TGTGCCAGCAGCGTGACAGGTGGAAACACCATATATTTT.

This clonotype has only one observation. This chain links TRBV5-1 with TRBJ1-2, with 9 bases fitting TRBD1. V was clipped by 3 bases and J by 4 bases; unmatched bases: 10. The CDR3 contains 16 residues. The germline gives CDR1 SGHRS, CDR2 YFSETQ. The CDR3 nucleotides read TGCGCCAGCAGCTACTCCGGGACAGGGACGAGCTATGGCTACACCTTC. Protein: CASSYSGTGTSYGYTF.

This clonotype was detected a few times. This chain uses TRBV6-5 with TRBJ2-5; D gene unclear. Germline lookup yields CDR1 MNHEY and CDR2 SVGAGI. There are 13 residues in the CDR3. The V end was cut by 0 bases, the J end by 1 base, with 3 bases between. The CDR3 nucleotides are TGTGCCAGCAGTTACTCAGTCCAAGAGACCCAGTACTTC. Amino acids: CASSYSVQETQYF.

Worth noting for this clonotype: A far larger clone is only one base removed, so a read error is likely. The chain couples TRBV6-2 or TRBV6-3 to TRBJ2-2; D unclear. This CDR3 contains 13 residues. The V gene's germline CDR1 is MNHEY and CDR2 SVGEGT. The CDR3 nucleotides read TGTGCCAGCGGTTACCAGGACACCGGGGAGCTGTTTTTT. Residues: CASGYQDTGELFF.

The chain is built from TRBV29-1 and TRBJ1-5; possibly TRBD1 for D (6 bases). This CDR3 has 13 amino acids. The germline CDR1 and CDR2 sequences are SQVTM and ANQGSEA. V lost 5 bases and J 1 base, leaving 9 bases between the germline ends. In DNA form, the CDR3 reads TGCAGCGTTTCCAGGGGAAGCAATCAGCCCCAGCATTTT. Its translation is CSVSRGSNQPQHF.

Concerning this clonotype itself: This may come from a read error, since a much larger clone is one base off. This sequence joins TRBV24-1 and TRBJ2-5, with 10 positions matching TRBD1. Per germline, CDR1 KGHDR and CDR2 SFDVKD. This CDR3 comprises 15 residues. With V trimmed by 6 bases and J by 7 bases, 10 bases remained unmatched. The CDR3 DNA sequence: TGTGCCACCAGTACGTCCGACAGGGGGCGAGGGACCCAGTACTTC. This sequence encodes CATSTSDRGRGTQYF.

The chain couples TRBV6-2 or TRBV6-3 to TRBJ1-5, with D hard to call. CDR1 is MNHEY, CDR2 SVGEGT, per germline. V lost 7 bases and J lost 4, with 17 bases in between. This CDR3 has 15 residues. CDR3 sequence (DNA): TGTGCCAGCATTCACTCTCACAGAATTAATCAGCCCCAGCATTTT. This gives the protein CASIHSHRINQPQHF.

This clonotype occurred a few times. The J gene is TRBJ2-7, the V gene TRBV30, with a possible D match to TRBD2 (6 bases). Germline CDR1 and CDR2: GTSNPN and SVGIG (reference sequence). V was cut by 2 bases and J by 3 bases, with 11 bases left in between. This CDR3 is built from 13 residues. The CDR3: CAWSLVGGYEQYF. The CDR3 DNA is TGTGCCTGGAGTTTGGTGGGAGGCTACGAGCAGTACTTC.

This clonotype has just a few counts. This chain uses TRBV20-1 with TRBJ1-1; weak D call: TRBD1 (5 bases). With 5 bases removed from V and 0 bases from J, the gap between germline ends came to 16 bases. Germline CDR1 is DFQATT and CDR2 is SNEGSKA (reference sequence). This CDR3 contains 15 residues. DNA of the CDR3: TGCAGTGCTCCCCCCTCGGGGCCCTTGAACACTGAAGCTTTCTTT. Protein product: CSAPPSGPLNTEAFF.

This clonotype was observed a handful of times. The chain carries TRBV3-1 and TRBJ2-5, with 11 nucleotides matching TRBD2. V dropped 0 bases and J dropped 4; count of bases not matched to a gene: 1. This CDR3 spans 15 amino acids. From germline, CDR1 is LGHDT and CDR2 YNNKEL (reference sequence). CDR3 amino acids: CASSQDGTSGETQYF. CDR3 nucleotides: TGTGCCAGCAGCCAAGACGGGACTAGCGGAGAGACCCAGTACTTC.